These 8 T cell receptor beta chains were all obtained from the same sample, sequenced in a study of OX40 agonist ivuxolimab in advanced cancers. Some clones are missing from TCRdb's copy, which holds only in-frame ones; the method was immunoSEQ multiplex PCR. In the table there are tens of thousands of clones, around 90% of which are singletons. The source material was CD4+ or CD8+ T cells sorted from blood, sampled in a trial of the OX40 agonist ivuxolimab. Receptors were obtained from an adult with an advanced solid tumor such as melanoma, head and neck, liver or kidney cancer.

The chain couples TRBV5-6 to TRBJ2-3, with D perhaps matching TRBD1 (5 bases). Trimming took off 3 bases at V and 4 bases at J, with 18 bases between the two ends. The CDR3 has 16 residues. The germline V gene encodes CDR1 SGHDT and CDR2 YYEEEE. The chain's CDR3 is CASSWGAQSGADTQYF. Here the CDR3 DNA reads TGTGCCAGCAGCTGGGGCGCCCAAAGTGGAGCAGATACGCAGTATTTT.

This clone was seen a single time. The V and J genes are TRBV25-1 and TRBJ2-3; unclear D gene. There are 13 residues in the CDR3. Germline V gene lookup returns CDR1 MGHDK and CDR2 SYGVNS. V lost 0 bases, J lost 6 bases, and 7 bases lay in between. The CDR3 sequence: CASSEYPLDTQYF. The CDR3 DNA is TGTGCCAGCAGTGAATATCCCCTGGATACGCAGTATTTT.

In its sample, this clone was seen once. The chain recombines TRBV30 with TRBJ2-1, with 7 bases lining up with TRBD2. Germline assignment: CDR1 GTSNPN and CDR2 SVGIG (reference sequence). This CDR3 comprises 15 residues. The V and J ends lost 0 bases and 4 bases, in that order; junction bases with no gene match: 6. CDR3 protein: CAWSVPAGLYNEQFF. In DNA form, the CDR3 reads TGTGCCTGGAGTGTACCGGCGGGACTATACAATGAGCAGTTCTTC.

The V gene is TRBV7-3, the J gene TRBJ2-2; 9 nucleotides agree with TRBD1. The CDR3 contains 15 residues. V shed 5 bases, J shed 2 bases, and the junction held 3 bases outside the gene matches. Germline V gene sequence: CDR1 SGHTA, CDR2 FQGTGA. The DNA of the CDR3 is TGTGCCAGCAGCACGGACAGGGGAAACACCGGGGAGCTGTTTTTT. Its protein is CASSTDRGNTGELFF.

The CDR3 DNA follows: TGCGCCAGCAGCCAAGTCCGGGACACCCGGGGCGTCTACGAGCAGTACTTC. Protein sequence: CASSQVRDTRGVYEQYF. V is TRBV4-3 and J is TRBJ2-7; weak D call: TRBD1 (6 bases). The germline CDR1 and CDR2 sequences are LGHNA and YSLEER. Trimming shortened V by 1 base and J by 3 bases, and 19 bases separated the two germline ends. The CDR3 has 17 residues.

The chain is built from TRBV7-9 and TRBJ1-1, with a possible D match to TRBD1 (6 bases). The length of the CDR3 is 16 residues. CDR1 SEHNR and CDR2 FQNEAQ come from the germline V gene (reference sequence). V shed 5 bases and J shed 1 base, with 17 bases lying between them. Here the CDR3 DNA reads TGTGCCAGCAGCCGAAACCAAGGGGGGGGGAACACTGAAGCTTTCTTT. Translating it yields CASSRNQGGGNTEAFF.

V is TRBV5-1 and J is TRBJ2-1; 11 bases agree with TRBD2. The J segment lost 8 bases and the V segment lost 3 bases, leaving 7 bases of the junction unmatched. CDR1 is SGHRS, CDR2 YFSETQ, per germline. The CDR3 extends over 15 amino acids. The DNA for the CDR3 is TGCGCCAGCAGCTCCGGACTAGCGGGCTTGGATGAGCAGTTCTTC. Translated: CASSSGLAGLDEQFF.

The rearrangement joins TRBV5-1 to TRBJ2-7, with D maybe TRBD1 (6 bases). Germline CDR1 and CDR2: SGHRS and YFSETQ. Trimming shortened V by 2 bases and J by 4 bases, and 10 bases separated the two germline ends. The length of the CDR3 is 13 residues. The CDR3 DNA sequence: TGCGCCAGCAGCTTATTACAGGGTTACGAGCAGTACTTC. Protein: CASSLLQGYEQYF.